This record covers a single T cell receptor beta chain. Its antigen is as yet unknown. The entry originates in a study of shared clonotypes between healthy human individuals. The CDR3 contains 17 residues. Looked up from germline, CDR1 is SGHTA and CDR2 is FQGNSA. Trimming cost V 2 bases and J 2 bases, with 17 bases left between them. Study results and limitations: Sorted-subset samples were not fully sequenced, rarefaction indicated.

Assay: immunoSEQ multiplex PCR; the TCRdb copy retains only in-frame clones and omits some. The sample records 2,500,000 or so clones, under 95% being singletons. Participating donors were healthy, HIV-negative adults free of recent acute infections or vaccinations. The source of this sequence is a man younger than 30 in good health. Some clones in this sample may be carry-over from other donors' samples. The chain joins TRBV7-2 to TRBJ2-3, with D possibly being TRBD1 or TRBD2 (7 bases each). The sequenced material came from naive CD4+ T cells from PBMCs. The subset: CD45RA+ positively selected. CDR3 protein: CASSLPGGRENTDTQYF. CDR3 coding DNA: TGTGCCAGCAGCTTACCAGGGGGGAGGGAGAACACAGATACGCAGTATTTT.